The clone carrying this T cell receptor beta chain was seen a single time. The sample belongs to a study of T cell responses to AZD1222 COVID-19 vaccine. Pooled together were second doses at about 4 or about 12 weeks. Assay: immunoSEQ multiplex PCR; the TCRdb copy retains only in-frame clones and omits some. The sample holds under 150,000 clones; 87% are singletons and the top ten take around 2.5%. The V gene end was trimmed by 5 bases and the J gene end by 9 bases; junction bases not matched to a gene: 9. Germline CDR1 is SGHTA and CDR2 is FQGNSA. CDR3 length: 15 residues. The sequence was collected from an adult who received the AZD1222 COVID-19 vaccine. Source: peripheral blood, taken 28 days after the second AZD1222 dose. The V gene is TRBV7-2, the J gene TRBJ1-6, with TRBD1 matching over 8 bases. The CDR3 is CASSVRQGRSSPLHF. CDR3 sequence (DNA): TGTGCCAGCAGCGTCAGACAGGGGCGAAGTTCACCCCTCCACTTT.